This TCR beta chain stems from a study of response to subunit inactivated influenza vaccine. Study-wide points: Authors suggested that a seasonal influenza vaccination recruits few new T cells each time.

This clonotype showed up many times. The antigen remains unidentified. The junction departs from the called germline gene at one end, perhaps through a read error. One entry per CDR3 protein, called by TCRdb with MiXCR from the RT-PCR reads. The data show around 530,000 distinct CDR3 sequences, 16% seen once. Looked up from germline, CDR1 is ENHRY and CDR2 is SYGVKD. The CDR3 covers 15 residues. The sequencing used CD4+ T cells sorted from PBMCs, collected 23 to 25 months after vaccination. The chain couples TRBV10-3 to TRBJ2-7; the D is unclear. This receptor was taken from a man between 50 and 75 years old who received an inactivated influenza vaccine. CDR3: CAISESYWGSSEQYF. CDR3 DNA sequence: TGTGCCATCAGTGAGTCGTATTGGGGATCCTCCGAGCAGTACTTC.